One and the same sample provided the 3 T cell receptor beta chains below, sequenced in a study of T cell responses to AZD1222 COVID-19 vaccine. Produced via immunoSEQ multiplex PCR; TCRdb's table is partial and in-frame only. The sample carries 40,000 to 45,000 clones, just under 80% recorded once. Material: peripheral blood, obtained 28 days after the second dose of the MenACWY control vaccine. Source of these receptors: an adult who received the MenACWY meningococcal vaccine as a control.

The CDR3: CASSQGGYEQYF. CDR3 bases: TGCGCCAGCAGCCAAGGAGGTTACGAGCAGTACTTC. This sequence joins TRBV4-1 and TRBJ2-7; D is unresolved. Germline CDR1 is MGHRA and CDR2 is YSYEKL. The CDR3 is 12 residues long. With 1 base removed from V and 4 bases from J, the gap between germline ends came to 5 bases.

This clone occurred a few times. The chain combines TRBV2 with TRBJ1-1; a weak D match, TRBD1 (6 bases). Germline V lookup: CDR1 SNHLY, CDR2 FYNNEI. This CDR3 is built from 10 residues. V lost 10 bases, J lost 4 bases, and 7 bases lay in between. This CDR3 reads CATRGTEAFF. The CDR3 DNA reads TGTGCCACCAGGGGCACTGAAGCTTTCTTT. Based on the CDR3 plus reference TRBV2 and TRBJ1-1, the full variable domain is EPEVTQTPSHQVTQMGQEVILRCVPISNHLYFYWYRQILGQKVEFLVSFYNNEISEKSEIFDDQFSVERPDGSNFTLKIRSTKLEDSAMYFCATRGTEAFFGQGTRLTVV.

This sequence joins TRBV19 and TRBJ1-6, with D perhaps matching TRBD1 (6 bases). CDR3 size: 15 residues. Germline V gene lookup returns CDR1 LNHDA and CDR2 SQIVND (reference sequence). The ends were cut back, 7 bases at V and 7 bases at J, with 17 bases in the middle. The CDR3 DNA follows: TGTGCCAGTACTCAAGGAGGGGGATCAAATTCACCCCTCCACTTT. Its protein is CASTQGGGSNSPLHF.